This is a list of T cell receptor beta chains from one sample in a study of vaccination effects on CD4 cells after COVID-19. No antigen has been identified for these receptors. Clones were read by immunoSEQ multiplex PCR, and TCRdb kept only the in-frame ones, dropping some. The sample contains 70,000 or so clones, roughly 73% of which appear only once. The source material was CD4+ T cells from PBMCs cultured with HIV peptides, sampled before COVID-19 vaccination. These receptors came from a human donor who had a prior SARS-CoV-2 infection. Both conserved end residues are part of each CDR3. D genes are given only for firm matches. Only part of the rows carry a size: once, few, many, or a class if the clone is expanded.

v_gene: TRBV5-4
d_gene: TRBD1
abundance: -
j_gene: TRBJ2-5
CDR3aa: CASSYPTGGMIETQYF
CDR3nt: TGTGCCAGCAGCTACCCGACAGGGGGCATGATAGAGACCCAGTACTTC

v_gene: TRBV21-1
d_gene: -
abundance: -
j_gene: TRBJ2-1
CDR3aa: CASSDLSSYNEQFF
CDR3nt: TGTGCCAGCAGCGACCTGAGCTCCTACAATGAGCAGTTCTTC

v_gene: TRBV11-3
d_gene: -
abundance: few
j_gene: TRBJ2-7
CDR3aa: CASSLWDQLYEQYF
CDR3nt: TGTGCCAGCAGCTTATGGGACCAACTCTACGAGCAGTACTTC

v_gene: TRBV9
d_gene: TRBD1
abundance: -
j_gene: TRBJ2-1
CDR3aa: CASSLRTGALNEQFF
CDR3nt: TGTGCCAGCAGCCTTCGGACAGGGGCACTGAATGAGCAGTTCTTC

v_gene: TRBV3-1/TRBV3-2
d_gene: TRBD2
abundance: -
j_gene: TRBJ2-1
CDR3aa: CASSQVAGGLNEQFF
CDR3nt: TGTGCCAGCAGCCAAGTAGCGGGAGGGCTCAATGAGCAGTTCTTC

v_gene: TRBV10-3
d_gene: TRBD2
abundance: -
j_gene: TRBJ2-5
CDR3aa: CATSWTSGSQETQYF
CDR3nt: TGTGCCACCAGTTGGACTAGCGGGAGCCAAGAGACCCAGTACTTC

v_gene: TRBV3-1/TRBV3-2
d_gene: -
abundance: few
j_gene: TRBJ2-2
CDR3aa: CASSHTGELFF
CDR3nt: TGTGCCAGCAGCCATACCGGGGAGCTGTTTTTT

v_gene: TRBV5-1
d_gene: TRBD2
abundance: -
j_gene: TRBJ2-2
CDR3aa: CASSLAGGSNTGELFF
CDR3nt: TGCGCCAGCAGCTTGGCGGGGGGTTCGAACACCGGGGAGCTGTTTTTT

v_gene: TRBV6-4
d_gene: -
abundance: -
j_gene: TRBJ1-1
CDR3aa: CASSDSRGSGVNTEAFF
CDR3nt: TGTGCCAGCAGTGACTCAAGGGGCTCAGGGGTGAACACTGAAGCTTTCTTT

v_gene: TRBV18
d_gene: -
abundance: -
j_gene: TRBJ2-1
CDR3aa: CASSPPALIDEQFF
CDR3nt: TGTGCCAGCTCACCACCTGCATTAATCGATGAGCAGTTCTTC

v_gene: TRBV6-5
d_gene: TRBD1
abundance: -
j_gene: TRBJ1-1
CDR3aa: CASRINRGSNTEAFF
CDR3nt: TGTGCCAGCAGGATTAACAGGGGATCGAACACTGAAGCTTTCTTT

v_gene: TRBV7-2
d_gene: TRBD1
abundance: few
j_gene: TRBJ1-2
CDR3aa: CASSLDRSYGYTF
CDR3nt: TGTGCCAGCAGCTTGGACAGGAGCTATGGCTACACCTTC

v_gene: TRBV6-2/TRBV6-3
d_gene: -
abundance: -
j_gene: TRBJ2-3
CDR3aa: CASSRTSLPDTQYF
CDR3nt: TGTGCCAGCAGCCGTACTAGTTTGCCAGATACGCAGTATTTT

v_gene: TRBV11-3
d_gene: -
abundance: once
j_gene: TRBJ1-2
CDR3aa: CASSIGGVGYTF
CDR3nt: TGTGCCAGCAGCATTGGGGGAGTTGGCTACACCTTC

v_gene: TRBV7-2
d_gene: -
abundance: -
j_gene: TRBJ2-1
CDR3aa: CATRTHRSSYNEQFF
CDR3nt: TGTGCCACCCGGACTCACAGAAGCTCCTACAATGAGCAGTTCTTC

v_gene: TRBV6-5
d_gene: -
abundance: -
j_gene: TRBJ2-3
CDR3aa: CASRISGKGDTQYF
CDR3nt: TGTGCCAGCAGGATTAGCGGAAAGGGGGATACGCAGTATTTT

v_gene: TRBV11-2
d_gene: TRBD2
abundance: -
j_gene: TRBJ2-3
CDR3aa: CASSLRSAGGSTDTQYF
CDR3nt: TGTGCCAGCAGCTTACGCTCAGCGGGGGGTAGCACAGATACGCAGTATTTT

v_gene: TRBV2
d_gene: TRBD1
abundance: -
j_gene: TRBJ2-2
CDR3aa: CASTQGARAGELFF
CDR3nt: TGTGCCAGCACACAGGGGGCTCGGGCCGGGGAGCTGTTTTTT

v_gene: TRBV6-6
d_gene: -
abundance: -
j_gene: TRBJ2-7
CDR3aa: CASKGEGKLAKYF
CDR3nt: TGTGCCAGCAAAGGTGAGGGTAAGCTGGCTAAGTACTTC

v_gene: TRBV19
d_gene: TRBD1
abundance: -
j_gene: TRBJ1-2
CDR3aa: CASSIDRWDRDGYTF
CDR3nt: TGTGCCAGTAGTATAGATCGTTGGGACAGGGATGGCTACACCTTC

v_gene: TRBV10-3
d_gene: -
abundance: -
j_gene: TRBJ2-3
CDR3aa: CAISDGTDTQYF
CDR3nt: TGTGCCATCAGTGACGGCACAGATACGCAGTATTTT

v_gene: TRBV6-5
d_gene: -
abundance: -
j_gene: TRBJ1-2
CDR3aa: CASSLDGSRGYTF
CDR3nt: TGTGCCAGCAGCCTGGACGGCTCCAGGGGCTACACCTTC

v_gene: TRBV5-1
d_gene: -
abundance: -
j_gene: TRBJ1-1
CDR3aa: CASSLVSGDTEAFF
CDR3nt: TGCGCCAGCAGCTTGGTGTCAGGGGACACTGAAGCTTTCTTT

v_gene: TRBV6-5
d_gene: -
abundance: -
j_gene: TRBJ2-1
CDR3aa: CASSYSILSGYNEQFF
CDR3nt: TGTGCCAGCAGTTACTCGATTCTTTCCGGCTACAATGAGCAGTTCTTC

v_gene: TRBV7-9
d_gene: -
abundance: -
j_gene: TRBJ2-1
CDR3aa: CASSLAGRGGNEQFF
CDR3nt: TGTGCCAGCAGCTTAGCGGGCCGGGGTGGGAATGAGCAGTTCTTC

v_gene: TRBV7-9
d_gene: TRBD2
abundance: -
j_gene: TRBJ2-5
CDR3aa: CASSLGASGREETQYF
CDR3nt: TGTGCCAGCAGCTTAGGGGCTAGCGGGAGGGAAGAGACCCAGTACTTC

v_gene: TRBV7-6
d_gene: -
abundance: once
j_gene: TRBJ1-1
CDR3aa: CASSFMTDTEAFF
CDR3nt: TGTGCCAGCAGCTTCATGACAGACACTGAAGCTTTCTTT

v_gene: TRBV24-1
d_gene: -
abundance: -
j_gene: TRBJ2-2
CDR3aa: CATSDSRALSGRLFF
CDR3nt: TGTGCCACCAGTGATAGTCGGGCCTTGTCGGGGAGGCTGTTTTTT

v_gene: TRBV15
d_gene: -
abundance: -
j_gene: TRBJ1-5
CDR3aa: CATSRDGQPQHF
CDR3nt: TGTGCCACCAGCAGAGATGGACAGCCCCAGCATTTT

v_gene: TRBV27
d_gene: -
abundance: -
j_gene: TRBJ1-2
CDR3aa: CASRAGGLYGYTF
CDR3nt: TGTGCCAGCAGAGCGGGGGGCCTCTATGGCTACACCTTC

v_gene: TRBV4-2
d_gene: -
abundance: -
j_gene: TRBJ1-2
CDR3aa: CASSQDLTGRNYGYTF
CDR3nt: TGTGCCAGCAGCCAAGATTTAACAGGGAGGAACTATGGCTACACCTTC

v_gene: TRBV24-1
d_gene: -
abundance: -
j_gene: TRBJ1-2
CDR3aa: CATSDGHSYGYTF
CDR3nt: TGTGCCACCAGTGATGGACACAGCTATGGCTACACCTTC

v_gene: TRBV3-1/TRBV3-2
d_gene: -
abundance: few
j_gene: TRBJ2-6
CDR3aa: CASSDYRSPSGANVLTF
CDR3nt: TGTGCCAGCAGTGACTACAGGTCCCCCTCTGGGGCCAACGTCCTGACTTTC

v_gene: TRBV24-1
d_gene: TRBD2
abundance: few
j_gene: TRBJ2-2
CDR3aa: CATSDSPGLAARTGELFF
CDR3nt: TGTGCCACCAGTGACTCTCCGGGACTAGCGGCCCGCACCGGGGAGCTGTTTTTT

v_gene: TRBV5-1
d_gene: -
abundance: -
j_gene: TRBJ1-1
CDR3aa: CASSLAPPNTEAFF
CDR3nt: TGCGCCAGCAGCTTGGCACCCCCGAACACTGAAGCTTTCTTT

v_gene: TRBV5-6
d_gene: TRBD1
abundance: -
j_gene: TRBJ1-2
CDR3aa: CASSFPGQLNLPYGYTF
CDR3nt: TGTGCCAGCAGCTTCCCGGGACAGCTTAATCTACCTTATGGCTACACCTTC

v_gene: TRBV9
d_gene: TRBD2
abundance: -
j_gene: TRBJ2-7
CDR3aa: CASSVAGGGSYEQYF
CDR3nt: TGTGCCAGCAGCGTAGCTGGGGGAGGGTCTTACGAGCAGTACTTC

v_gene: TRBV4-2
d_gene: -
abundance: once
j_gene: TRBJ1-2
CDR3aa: CASSQEYLVRKGGYTF
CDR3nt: TGTGCCAGCAGCCAAGAATATCTGGTTCGGAAGGGGGGCTACACCTTC

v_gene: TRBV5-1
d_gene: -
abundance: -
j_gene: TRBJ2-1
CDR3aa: CASSLVVSNNEQFF
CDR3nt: TGCGCCAGCAGCTTGGTTGTTAGCAACAATGAGCAGTTCTTC

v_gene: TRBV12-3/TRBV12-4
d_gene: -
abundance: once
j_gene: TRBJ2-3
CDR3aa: CASSFNVGDTQYF
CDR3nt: TGTGCCAGCAGTTTCAACGTGGGAGATACGCAGTATTTT

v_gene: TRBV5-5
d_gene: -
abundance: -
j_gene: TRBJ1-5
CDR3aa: CASSLNGGSANQPQHF
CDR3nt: TGTGCCAGCAGCTTGAATGGGGGCTCGGCCAATCAGCCCCAGCATTTT

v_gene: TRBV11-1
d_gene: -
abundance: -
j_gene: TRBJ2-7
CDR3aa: CASSWSRNRDEQYF
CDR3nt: TGTGCCAGCAGCTGGAGCAGAAACCGGGACGAGCAGTACTTC

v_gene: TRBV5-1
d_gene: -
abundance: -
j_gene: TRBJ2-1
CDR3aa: CASSLVGGNSYNEQFF
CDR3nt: TGCGCCAGCAGCTTGGTCGGCGGAAACTCCTACAATGAGCAGTTCTTC

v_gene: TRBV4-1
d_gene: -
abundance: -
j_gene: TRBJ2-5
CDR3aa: CASSQDRVGGQETQYF
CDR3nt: TGCGCCAGCAGCCAAGATCGGGTGGGGGGCCAAGAGACCCAGTACTTC

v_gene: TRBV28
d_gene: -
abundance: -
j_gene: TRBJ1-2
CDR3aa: CASSFGGVNYGYTF
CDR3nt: TGTGCCAGCAGTTTCGGGGGGGTGAACTATGGCTACACCTTC

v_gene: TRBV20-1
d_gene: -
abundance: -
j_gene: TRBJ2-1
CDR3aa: CSRVGRDEQFF
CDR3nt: TGCAGTCGGGTTGGGCGCGATGAGCAGTTCTTC

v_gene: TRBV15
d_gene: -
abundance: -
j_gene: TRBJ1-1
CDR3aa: CATSRAMRAGPAFF
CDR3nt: TGTGCCACCAGCAGAGCGATGAGGGCAGGGCCAGCTTTCTTT

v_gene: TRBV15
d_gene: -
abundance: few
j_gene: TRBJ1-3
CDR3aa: CATSRDQMSGNTIYF
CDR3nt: TGTGCCACCAGCAGAGATCAAATGTCTGGAAACACCATATATTTT

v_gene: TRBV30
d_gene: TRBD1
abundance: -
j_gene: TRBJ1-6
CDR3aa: CAWSGGQGIPLHF
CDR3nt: TGTGCCTGGAGTGGGGGACAGGGAATACCCCTCCACTTT

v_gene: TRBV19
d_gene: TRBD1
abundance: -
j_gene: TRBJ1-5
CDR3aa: CASSPGGGISNQPQHF
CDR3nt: TGTGCCAGTAGTCCAGGGGGGGGTATTAGCAATCAGCCCCAGCATTTT

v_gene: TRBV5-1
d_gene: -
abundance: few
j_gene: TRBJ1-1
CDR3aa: CASSLERVNTEAFF
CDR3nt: TGCGCCAGCAGCTTGGAGCGAGTGAACACTGAAGCTTTCTTT